This T cell receptor (beta chain) was sequenced during a study of OX40 agonist ivuxolimab in advanced cancers. Study-wide points: At doses 0.1 to 3.0 mg/kg, CD4+ and CD8+ clones expanded. Some nonresponders likewise displayed low normalized T-cell clonal expansion.

Note on this clone: Its antigen is not identified.

The protocol was immunoSEQ multiplex PCR, while the TCRdb copy is restricted to in-frame clones and leaves out a portion. The profile shows tens of thousands of clones, 80% to 95% of them singletons. This CDR3 spans 16 amino acids. Germline V gives CDR1 LNHDA, CDR2 SQIVND (reference sequence). J lost 4 bases, V lost 3 bases, and 8 bases had no gene match. The chain uses TRBV19 and TRBJ2-7; 11 bases fit TRBD2. The source material was CD4+ or CD8+ T cells sorted from blood, sampled in a trial of the OX40 agonist ivuxolimab. The sequence came from an adult with an advanced solid tumor such as melanoma, head and neck, liver or kidney cancer. The CDR3 is CASSISTSGSWYEQYF. The CDR3 DNA is TGTGCCAGTAGTATCTCCACTAGCGGGAGTTGGTACGAGCAGTACTTC.